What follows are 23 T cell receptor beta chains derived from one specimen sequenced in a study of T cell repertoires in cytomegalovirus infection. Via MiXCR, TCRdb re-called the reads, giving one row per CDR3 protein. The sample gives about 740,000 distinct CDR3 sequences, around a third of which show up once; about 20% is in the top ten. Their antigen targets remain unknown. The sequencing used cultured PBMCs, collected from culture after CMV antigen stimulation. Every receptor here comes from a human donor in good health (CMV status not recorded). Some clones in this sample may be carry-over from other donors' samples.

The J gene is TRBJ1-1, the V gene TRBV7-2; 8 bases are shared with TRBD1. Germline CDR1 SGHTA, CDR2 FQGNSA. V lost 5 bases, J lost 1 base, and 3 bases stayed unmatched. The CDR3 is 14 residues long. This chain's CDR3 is CASSQTGANTEAFF. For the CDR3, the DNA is TGTGCCAGCAGCCAGACAGGGGCGAACACTGAAGCTTTCTTT.

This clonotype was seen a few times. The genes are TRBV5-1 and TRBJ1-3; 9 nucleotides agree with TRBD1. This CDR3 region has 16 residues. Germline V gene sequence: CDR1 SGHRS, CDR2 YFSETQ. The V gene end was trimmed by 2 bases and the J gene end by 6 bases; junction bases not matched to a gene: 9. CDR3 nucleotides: TGCGCCAGCAGCTTTTCTGGGACAGGGTCATCAAACACCATATATTTT. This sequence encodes CASSFSGTGSSNTIYF.

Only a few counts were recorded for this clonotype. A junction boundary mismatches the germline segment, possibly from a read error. The CDR3 region has the DNA TGTGCCAGCAACTTAGGACTAGCCCAGAACAATGAGCAGTTCTTC. This sequence encodes CASNLGLAQNNEQFF. This chain uses TRBV7-8 with TRBJ2-1; 8 bases fit TRBD2. The germline gives CDR1 SGHVS, CDR2 FQNEAQ. This CDR3 contains 15 residues. The whole variable domain, filled in from reference TRBV7-8 and TRBJ2-1, reads GAGVSQSPRYKVAKRGQDVALRCDPISGHVSLFWYQQALGQGPEFLTYFQNEAQLDKSGLPSDRFFAERPEGSVSTLKIQRTQQEDSAVYLCASNLGLAQNNEQFFGPGTRLTVL.

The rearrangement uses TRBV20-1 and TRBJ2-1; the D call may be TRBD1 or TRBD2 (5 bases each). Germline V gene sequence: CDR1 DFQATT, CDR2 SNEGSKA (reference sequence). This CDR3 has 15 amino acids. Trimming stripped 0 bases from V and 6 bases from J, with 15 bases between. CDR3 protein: CSARDPAGTGNEQFF. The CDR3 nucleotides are TGCAGTGCTAGAGATCCGGCAGGGACGGGCAATGAGCAGTTCTTC.

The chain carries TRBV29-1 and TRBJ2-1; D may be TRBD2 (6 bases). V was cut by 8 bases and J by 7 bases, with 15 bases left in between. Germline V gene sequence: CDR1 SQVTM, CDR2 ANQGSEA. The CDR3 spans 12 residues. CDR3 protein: CSSVSGDNEQFF. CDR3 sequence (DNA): TGCAGCTCCGTGTCGGGGGATAATGAGCAGTTCTTC.

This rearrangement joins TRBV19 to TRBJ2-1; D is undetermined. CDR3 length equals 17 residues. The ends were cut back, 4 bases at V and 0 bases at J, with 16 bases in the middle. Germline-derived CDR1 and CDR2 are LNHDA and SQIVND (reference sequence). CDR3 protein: CASSTPIGAGSYNEQFF. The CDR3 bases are TGTGCCAGTAGTACACCCATTGGAGCAGGCTCCTACAATGAGCAGTTCTTC.

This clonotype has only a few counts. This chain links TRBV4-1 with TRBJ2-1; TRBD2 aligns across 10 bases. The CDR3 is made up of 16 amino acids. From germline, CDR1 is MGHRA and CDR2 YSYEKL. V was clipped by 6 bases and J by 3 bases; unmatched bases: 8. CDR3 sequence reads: CASSPRTSGLYNEQFF. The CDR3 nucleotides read TGCGCCAGCAGTCCAAGGACTAGCGGACTCTACAATGAGCAGTTCTTC.

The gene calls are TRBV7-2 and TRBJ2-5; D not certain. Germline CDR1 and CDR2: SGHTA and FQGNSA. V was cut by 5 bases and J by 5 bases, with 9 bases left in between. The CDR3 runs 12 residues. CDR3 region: CASSVQWETQYF. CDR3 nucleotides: TGTGCCAGCAGCGTCCAATGGGAGACCCAGTACTTC.

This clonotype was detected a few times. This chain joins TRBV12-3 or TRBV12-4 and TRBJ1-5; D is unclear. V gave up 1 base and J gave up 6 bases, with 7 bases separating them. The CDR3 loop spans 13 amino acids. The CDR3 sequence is CASSLGFPQPQHF. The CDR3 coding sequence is TGTGCCAGCAGTTTAGGTTTCCCTCAGCCCCAGCATTTT.

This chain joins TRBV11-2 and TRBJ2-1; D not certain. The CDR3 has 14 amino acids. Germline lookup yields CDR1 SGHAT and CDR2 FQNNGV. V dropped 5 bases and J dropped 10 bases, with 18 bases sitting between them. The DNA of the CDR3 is TGTGCCAGCAGCCGACTCTCCGGGCGCCAGGAGCAGTTCTTC. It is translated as CASSRLSGRQEQFF.

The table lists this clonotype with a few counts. CDR3 region: CASTPFSGANVLTF. The CDR3 bases are TGTGCCAGTACCCCTTTCTCTGGGGCCAACGTCCTGACTTTC. This sequence joins TRBV19 and TRBJ2-6, with D uncertain. V lost 7 bases to trimming and J lost 0 bases, with 7 bases between them. The CDR3 loop spans 14 amino acids. Germline V gene lookup returns CDR1 LNHDA and CDR2 SQIVND (reference sequence).

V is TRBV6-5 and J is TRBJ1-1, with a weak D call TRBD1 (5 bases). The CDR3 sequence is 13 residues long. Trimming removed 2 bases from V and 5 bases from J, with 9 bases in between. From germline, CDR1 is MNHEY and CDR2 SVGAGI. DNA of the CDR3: TGTGCCAGCAGTTACGGGGCCGGAACTGAAGCTTTCTTT. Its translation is CASSYGAGTEAFF.

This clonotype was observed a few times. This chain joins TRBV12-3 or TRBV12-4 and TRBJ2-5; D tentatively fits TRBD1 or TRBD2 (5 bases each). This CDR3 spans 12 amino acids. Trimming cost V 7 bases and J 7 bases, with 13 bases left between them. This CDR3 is CASTGTPGTQYF. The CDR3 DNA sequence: TGTGCCAGCACCGGGACCCCAGGGACCCAGTACTTC.

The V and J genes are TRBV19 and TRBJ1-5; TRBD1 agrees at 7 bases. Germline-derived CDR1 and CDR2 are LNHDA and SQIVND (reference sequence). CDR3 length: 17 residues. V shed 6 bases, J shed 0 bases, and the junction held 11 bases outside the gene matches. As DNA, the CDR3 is TGTGCCAGTAGCCCGGATGGACAGGAGTATAGCAATCAGCCCCAGCATTTT. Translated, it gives CASSPDGQEYSNQPQHF. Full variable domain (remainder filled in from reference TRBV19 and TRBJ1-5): DGGITQSPKYLFRKEGQNVTLSCEQNLNHDAMYWYRQDPGQGLRLIYYSQIVNDFQKGDIAEGYSVSREKKESFPLTVTSAQKNPTAFYLCASSPDGQEYSNQPQHFGDGTRLSIL.

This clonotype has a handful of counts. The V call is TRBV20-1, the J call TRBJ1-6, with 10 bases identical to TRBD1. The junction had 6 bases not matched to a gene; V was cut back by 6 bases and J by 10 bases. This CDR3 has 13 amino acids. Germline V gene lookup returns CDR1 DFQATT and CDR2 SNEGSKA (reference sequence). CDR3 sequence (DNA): TGCAGTGCGCGACAGGGGGCCAGGTCACCCCTCCACTTT. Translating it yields CSARQGARSPLHF.

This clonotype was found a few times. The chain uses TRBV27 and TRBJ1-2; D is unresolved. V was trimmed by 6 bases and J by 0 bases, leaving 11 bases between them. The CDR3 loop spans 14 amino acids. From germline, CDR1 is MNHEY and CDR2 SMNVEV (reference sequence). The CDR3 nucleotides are TGTGCCAGCAGGCGAATGGAACCTAACTATGGCTACACCTTC. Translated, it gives CASRRMEPNYGYTF.

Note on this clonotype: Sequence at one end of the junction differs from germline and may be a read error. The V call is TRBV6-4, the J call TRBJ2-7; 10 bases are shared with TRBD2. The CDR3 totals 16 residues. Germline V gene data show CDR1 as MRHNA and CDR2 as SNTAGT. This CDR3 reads CASSSEGLARAYEQNF. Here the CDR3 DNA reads TGTGCCAGCAGTTCCGAGGGACTAGCGAGGGCCTACGAGCAGAACTTC.

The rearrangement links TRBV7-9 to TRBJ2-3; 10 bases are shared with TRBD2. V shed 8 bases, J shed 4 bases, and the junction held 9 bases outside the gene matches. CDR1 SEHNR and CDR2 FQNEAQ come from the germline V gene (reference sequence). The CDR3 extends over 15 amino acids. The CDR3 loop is CASGASGSRADTQYF. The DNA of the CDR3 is TGTGCCAGCGGGGCTAGCGGGAGTAGGGCAGATACGCAGTATTTT.

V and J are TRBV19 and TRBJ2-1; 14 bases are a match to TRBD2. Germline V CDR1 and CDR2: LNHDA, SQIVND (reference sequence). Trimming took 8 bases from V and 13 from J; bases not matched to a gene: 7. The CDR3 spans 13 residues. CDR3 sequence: CASSGLAGEGQFF. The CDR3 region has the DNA TGTGCCAGTTCGGGACTAGCGGGAGAAGGACAGTTCTTC.

This CDR3 reads CASSPSPGSNTGELFF. DNA for the CDR3: TGTGCCAGCAGCCCTAGTCCCGGTTCGAACACCGGGGAGCTGTTTTTT. The chain recombines TRBV7-2 with TRBJ2-2; D is unclear. The CDR3 runs 16 residues. Germline CDR1 reads SGHTA; CDR2 reads FQGNSA. The V end lost 5 bases, the J end lost 0 bases, and 13 bases lay between the germline ends.

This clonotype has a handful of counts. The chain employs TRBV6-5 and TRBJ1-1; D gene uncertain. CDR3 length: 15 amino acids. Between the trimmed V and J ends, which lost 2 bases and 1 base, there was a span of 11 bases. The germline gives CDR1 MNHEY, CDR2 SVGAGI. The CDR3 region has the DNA TGTGCCAGCAGTTACCCCAGCGGTCCGAACACTGAAGCTTTCTTT. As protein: CASSYPSGPNTEAFF.

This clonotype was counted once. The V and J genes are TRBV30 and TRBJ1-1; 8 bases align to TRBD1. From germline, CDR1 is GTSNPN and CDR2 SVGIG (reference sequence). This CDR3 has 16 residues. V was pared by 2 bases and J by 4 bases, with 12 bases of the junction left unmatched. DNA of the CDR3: TGTGCCTGGAGTTCTCCATTCGGACAGGGTGGCACTGAAGCTTTCTTT. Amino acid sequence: CAWSSPFGQGGTEAFF.

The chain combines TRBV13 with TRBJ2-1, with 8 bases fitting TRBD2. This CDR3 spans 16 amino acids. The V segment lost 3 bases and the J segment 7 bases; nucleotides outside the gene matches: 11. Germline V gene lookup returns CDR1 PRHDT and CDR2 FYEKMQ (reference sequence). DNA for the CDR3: TGTGCCAGCAGCTTTGCGCGGGAGGCCTCTCTTAATGAGCAGTTCTTC. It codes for CASSFAREASLNEQFF.